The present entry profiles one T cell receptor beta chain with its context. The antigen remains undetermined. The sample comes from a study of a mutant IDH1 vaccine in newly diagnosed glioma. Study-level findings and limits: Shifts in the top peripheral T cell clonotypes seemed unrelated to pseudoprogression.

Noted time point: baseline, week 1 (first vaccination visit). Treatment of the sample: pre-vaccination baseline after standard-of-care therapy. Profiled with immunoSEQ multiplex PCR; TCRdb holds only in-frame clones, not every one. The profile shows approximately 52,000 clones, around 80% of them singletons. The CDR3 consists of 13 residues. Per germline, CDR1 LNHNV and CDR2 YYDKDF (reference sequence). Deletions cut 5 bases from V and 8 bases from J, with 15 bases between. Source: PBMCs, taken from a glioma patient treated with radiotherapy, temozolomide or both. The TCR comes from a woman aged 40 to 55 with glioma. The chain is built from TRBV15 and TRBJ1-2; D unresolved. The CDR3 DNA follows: TGTGCCACCAGCCCACCGGAGGGTGAGGGCTACACCTTC. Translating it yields CATSPPEGEGYTF.